This T cell receptor beta chain was sequenced during a study of OX40 agonist ivuxolimab in advanced cancers. With regard to the full study: Ivuxolimab was an agonistic, fully human IgG2 monoclonal antibody directed against OX40 (CD134), a costimulatory receptor. Intravenous ivuxolimab was administered to patients every 2 weeks at six dose levels: 0.01, 0.1, 0.3, 1.5, 3 and 10 mg/kg. Of the roughly 52 patients in dose escalation, some 19 had hepatocellular carcinoma, some 15 had melanoma, 9 had renal cell carcinoma and 9 had head and neck cancer. The dose-escalation cohort was 80% to 90% male with a mean age of about 60 years, ranging from 23 to 79. Patients were allowed to have had prior anti-PD-1, anti-PD-L1 or anti-CTLA-4 therapy, and around two fifths of the dose-escalation patients had been treated with checkpoint inhibitors. Partial responses occurred in three dose-escalation patients, of whom one had hepatocellular carcinoma and two had cutaneous melanoma. The purpose of peripheral TCRbeta sequencing was to test whether ivuxolimab changed TCR sequence diversity and led to clonal T-cell expansion. The paper covers the monotherapy dose-escalation part of the phase I ivuxolimab trial, which included N ≈ 50 patients.

On this clone: There is no known antigen for this receptor. Base qualities are missing; no much larger clone stands one base away.

Overall study outcomes, separate from this receptor: Partial responders in the 0.1-3.0 mg/kg groups had among the lowest normalized peripheral clonal expansion, especially among CD8+ T cells. The antigen specificity of the peripheral T cells that underwent clonal expansion was not determined. Low levels of normalized T-cell clonal expansion were also seen in some patients who did not respond. At doses of 0.1 to 3.0 mg/kg, clonal expansion of both CD4+ and CD8+ T cells in blood was seen between baseline and week 6. On average, CD8+ T cells showed more expanded clones than CD4+ T cells after ivuxolimab.

Genomic DNA was isolated from the sorted cells so that the TCRbeta CDR3 region could be sequenced. TCRbeta CDR3 regions were sequenced using the immunoSEQ Assay. Not all clones reach the TCRdb copy of this immuneACCESS table, which keeps in-frame sequences only. Checked studies attribute under half of the gap to unresolved V genes and leave the rest unexplained. The sample table contains 30,000 to 35,000 clones; only one count was recorded for 70% to 90% of them. The ten largest clones capture over 35% of the sample. Patients with a history of autoimmune disease or receiving systemic immunosuppression were excluded from the trial. Peripheral blood for TCR sequencing was collected from all dose cohorts at baseline, on cycle 4 day 1, and on cycle 7 day 1. The samples were taken from a phase I, first-in-human, multicenter, open-label dose-escalation trial of ivuxolimab. Adults with locally advanced or metastatic melanoma, renal cell, hepatocellular, or head and neck squamous cell carcinoma were enrolled in the trial. CD4+ and CD8+ T cells were sorted separately from peripheral blood before TCR sequencing.

According to the germline V gene, CDR1 reads SGHRS and CDR2 reads YFSETQ. The junction shows trimming of 4 bases on V and 4 bases on J, and the gene matches do not reach 4 bases of it. Including cysteine and phenylalanine, the CDR3 has 14 amino acids. Only the CDR3 part of the read is kept: 42 bases, read in frame from the first base. The sequence links TRBV5-1 to TRBJ1-2; 10 nucleotides in the junction match TRBD1. The sequence was obtained from an adult with an advanced solid tumor such as melanoma, head and neck, liver or kidney cancer. Source: CD4+ or CD8+ T cells sorted from blood, taken in a trial of the OX40 agonist ivuxolimab. The encoded CDR3 is CASSVGQGSYGYTF. The nucleotides are TGCGCCAGCAGCGTGGGACAGGGGAGCTATGGCTACACCTTC.